The subject of this entry is one T cell receptor (beta chain). Its antigen remains undetermined. Per-base quality was not reported, and no clone a single base away is much larger than it. Systemically healthy Caucasian individuals from Russia, some 38 in total and aged roughly 6 to 100 years, were included as donors. Each donor gave approximately 9.3 milliliters of peripheral blood, collected into EDTA-treated Vacutainer tubes. Ficoll-Paque density-gradient centrifugation was used to isolate PBMCs, with at least 6 million obtained per sample. Total RNA, at least 5 micrograms per sample, was extracted from PBMCs with Trizol reagent. The percentages of naive CD45RAhigh/CD27high T cells were determined by flow cytometry on a PBMC aliquot from every donor. Library construction relied on 5' RACE. TCRdb lists the instrument as Illumina HiSeq 2500. A second about 7 to 11 cycle PCR used a sample-barcoded 5' primer and a J-beta primer mix. A template-switch 5' adaptor carrying 12 random nucleotides introduced a unique molecular identifier onto each TCR beta cDNA molecule. At least 2.5 million CDR3-containing paired-end reads were obtained from each sample. First-strand cDNA was synthesized from all RNA with the Mint cDNA synthesis kit, primed by a TRBC-specific oligonucleotide. Following uracil-DNA glycosylase treatment, a first 18-cycle PCR with universal primers M1SS and BC2_uni_R was performed on all cDNA. In the paper's pipeline: Each sample was normalized by randomly selecting 1 million high-quality reads, each carrying a distinct molecular identifier. Instead of being binned into consensus sequences, reads with shared molecular identifiers were discarded. MiTCR, run with a Q25 quality threshold and the strictest error-elimination algorithm, handled CDR3 identification, clonotype clustering and error correction. A nonparametric unseen species model with Euler transformation was used to estimate lower-bound total TCR beta diversity. Using fastp trimming at Q25 and MiXCR clonotype assembly, TCRdb reanalyzed the public sequencing data and kept in-frame beta chains. Every CDR3 protein is listed once, alongside the most common genes and DNA of its rows. For this entry, the V and J calls and clone size follow TCRdb and not the study's own pipeline. Present in this sample are some 760,000 distinct CDR3 sequences, around 25% of which were seen just once. The top ten constitute under 9.5% of the sample.

This entry is derived from a study of blood T cells in healthy people across ages (dated by TCRdb to between 2014 and 2017). Regarding the complete study: In model experiments, roughly one uniquely barcoded TCR beta cDNA molecule per two T cells was captured by template switching. Using deep sequencing normalized with unique cDNA molecular identifiers, the study measured how TCR beta repertoire diversity changes with age. Four age groups were formed from the donors: young (average approximately 16 years), middle-aged (approximately 40), aged (about 68) and long-lived (approximately 80). Two additional independent replicas of 1 million unique cDNA reads from the same blood draw were analyzed for two donors (one aged 18 to 30 and one aged 80 or older).

Broader findings and caveats from the paper: Estimates of total diversity from one million sequenced T cells were regarded as lower bounds and underestimates. Donor CMV infection status was unknown, potentially confounding age-related changes in expanded clonotypes. Compared with the aged group, the long-lived group had more naive CD4+ T cells, fewer expanded clones and increased TCR diversity, a pattern suggesting age selection. A strong correlation was found between observed TCR beta diversity and the percentage of naive T cells measured by flow cytometry. Observed TCR beta diversity per million T cells fell roughly linearly with age, and a significant reduction was already apparent by age around 40. Bulk unsorted PBMC profiling prevented conclusive comparison of naive and antigen-experienced compartments.

V is pared back by 5 bases and J by 2 bases, with 16 bases lying between the germline termini. The CDR3 contains 16 residues, cysteine and phenylalanine counted. Of all the DNA, just the CDR3 is kept, 48 bases in frame from base 1. In addition, the sample was reused for a study of T cells of mothers and their children. Per that second paper: Nine systemically healthy Caucasian individuals served as donors, namely three mothers together with their six children. cDNA synthesis used all of the extracted RNA, with roughly 1.6 ug of RNA in each 15 ul reaction. In the second PCR, sample barcodes and 2-4 random nucleotides were introduced via the M1S primer. Over 10 million TCR beta CDR3 reads came from each mother, compared with 3.3 million or so reads from each child. Thymic selection shapes the output of TCR recombination in a similar way in related and unrelated pairs, and inherited differences have a minor effect. Normalized repertoire overlap was always found to be slightly, but never significantly, higher in related mother-child pairs than in unrelated mother-child pairs. Persistent microchimeric T cell clones were not detected, at a sensitivity of 85 to 100 clones per million clonotypes. Deep NGS was used in the study to compare the TCR beta repertoires of mothers and children and to look for features that separate related mother-child pairs from unrelated individuals. On average, the children were approximately 11 +/- 4 years old, while the mothers were around 42 +/- 4 years old. Libraries were sequenced on Illumina HiSeq 2000 with 100+100 nt paired-end reads after adapter ligation with NEBNext reagents. To prevent cross-contamination, the mother and child libraries were prepared a month apart and were sequenced in separate runs. For each donor, between 500,000 and 2,000,000 distinct TCR beta clonotypes were identified. Naive TCR beta clonotypes were estimated from low-frequency clonotypes matched to each donor's FACS-determined naive share, without sorting.

The material sequenced was blood. This TCR was sampled from a boy between 10 and 17 years old in good health. The rearrangement combines TRBV12-3 or TRBV12-4 with TRBJ2-1; there is no confident call for the D gene. In nucleotides, the sequence is TGTGCCAGCAGTCCCTTGCCAGGCGATCCCTACAATGAGCAGTTCTTC. It translates as CASSPLPGDPYNEQFF.